The 19 T cell receptor beta chains presented below share a single source sample, sequenced in a study of T cell responses to AZD1222 COVID-19 vaccine. This table comes from immunoSEQ multiplex PCR, and its TCRdb copy is limited to in-frame clones, with some not included. The table includes 90,000 to 110,000 clones, around 90% detected once. The sequencing here drew on peripheral blood, taken on day 0 of AZD1222 vaccination. The source of these receptors is an adult in good health.

On this clone itself: A read error may account for a junction end that differs from germline. The V and J genes are TRBV5-6 and TRBJ1-1; TRBD1 agrees at 7 bases. The CDR3 is made up of 14 amino acids. CDR1 and CDR2 (germline): SGHDT, YYEEEE. The CDR3: CASSLDRRNTEAFF. The CDR3 DNA is TGTGCCAGCAGTTTGGACAGGAGGAACACTGAAGCTTTCTTT.

DNA of the CDR3: TGTGCCACGGTACGAGGGGCCGGGGAGCTGTTTTTT. Translating it yields CATVRGAGELFF. This chain connects TRBV6-5 to TRBJ2-2; D could derive from TRBD1 or TRBD2 (5 bases each). Trimming shortened V by 10 bases and J by 6 bases, and 12 bases separated the two germline ends. The CDR3 loop spans 12 amino acids. The V gene's germline CDR1 is MNHEY and CDR2 SVGAGI.

This clone was picked up one time. J is TRBJ1-1 and V is TRBV11-3; D is ambiguous. The germline CDR1 and CDR2 sequences are SGHNT and YENEEA. The ends were cut back, 5 bases at V and 1 base at J, with 8 bases in the middle. CDR3 length equals 13 residues. CDR3 in amino acids: CASSRSTNTEAFF. The CDR3, as DNA: TGTGCCAGCAGCCGGTCTACGAACACTGAAGCTTTCTTT.

In this sample, this clone turned up once. The chain carries TRBV6-5 and TRBJ1-1; no firm D call. Germline lookup yields CDR1 MNHEY and CDR2 SVGAGI. This CDR3 is 11 amino acids long. Trimming took 6 bases from V and 5 from J, leaving 7 bases between them. CDR3 region: CASRGATEAFF. The DNA of the CDR3 is TGTGCCAGCAGGGGTGCGACTGAAGCTTTCTTT.

The chain links TRBV7-2 to TRBJ2-7, with TRBD2 identical over 7 bases. This CDR3 has 15 residues. CDR1 is SGHTA, CDR2 FQGNSA, per germline. The V gene end was trimmed by 5 bases and the J gene end by 0 bases; junction bases not matched to a gene: 7. CDR3 residues: CASSPRGGSSYEQYF. CDR3 coding DNA: TGTGCCAGCAGCCCCCGGGGCGGGAGCTCCTACGAGCAGTACTTC.

V usage is TRBV6-5 and J usage is TRBJ2-7; D gene uncertain. The CDR3 runs 13 residues. Germline CDR1 reads MNHEY; CDR2 reads SVGAGI. The V end lost 7 bases, the J end lost 2 bases, and 12 bases lay between the germline ends. CDR3 nucleotides: TGTGCCAGCATCGCGACCGTAACCTACGAGCAGTACTTC. It yields the protein CASIATVTYEQYF.

The chain couples TRBV12-3 or TRBV12-4 to TRBJ1-2; 7 bases align to TRBD1. V lost 5 bases to trimming and J lost 4 bases; unmatched junction nucleotides: 4. The CDR3 contains 13 residues. The CDR3 coding sequence is TGTGCCAGCAGTAGGACAGGCCTCTATGGCTACACCTTC. It specifies CASSRTGLYGYTF.

The chain combines TRBV27 with TRBJ2-1, with 10 bases aligning to TRBD1. This CDR3 spans 17 amino acids. V shed 5 bases, J shed 4 bases, and the junction held 11 bases outside the gene matches. CDR1 is MNHEY, CDR2 SMNVEV, per germline (reference sequence). CDR3 DNA: TGTGCCAGCAGTCCTCATGTGGGGACAGGGGTATACAATGAGCAGTTCTTC. As protein: CASSPHVGTGVYNEQFF.

The CDR3 DNA is TGCAGCGTTGGGAAAGGGTGGAAGACCCAGTACTTC. Translated, it gives CSVGKGWKTQYF. The V and J genes are TRBV29-1 and TRBJ2-5, with D unresolved. CDR3 length equals 12 residues. Trimming took off 4 bases at V and 6 bases at J, with 12 bases between the two ends. Germline CDR1 is SQVTM and CDR2 is ANQGSEA.

This sequence joins TRBV13 and TRBJ2-2; D is unclear. Germline CDR1 and CDR2: PRHDT and FYEKMQ (reference sequence). CDR3 length: 18 amino acids. Trimming cost V 3 bases and J 0 bases, with 17 bases left between them. Written as DNA, the CDR3 is TGTGCCAGCAGCTTCCGTACCGGACCGCGACCGAACACCGGGGAGCTGTTTTTT. Its protein product is CASSFRTGPRPNTGELFF.

The rearrangement uses TRBV5-1 and TRBJ1-4; 7 nucleotides agree with TRBD1. Losses at the gene ends were 3 bases for V and 4 bases for J; bases not matched to a gene: 3. Germline values: CDR1 SGHRS, CDR2 YFSETQ. CDR3 length: 14 residues. The CDR3 nucleotides are TGCGCCAGCAGCTCGGGACAGAATAATGAAAAACTGTTTTTT. It codes for CASSSGQNNEKLFF.

V is TRBV4-1 and J is TRBJ2-7; weak D call: TRBD1 (5 bases). This CDR3 spans 15 amino acids. V was trimmed by 8 bases and J by 0 bases, leaving 17 bases between them. In germline, CDR1 is MGHRA, CDR2 YSYEKL. The CDR3 region has the DNA TGCGCCAGCTCCCAGGGCCTCGGGCACTCCTACGAGCAGTACTTC. This codes for CASSQGLGHSYEQYF.

The chain couples TRBV18 to TRBJ1-1; perhaps TRBD1 as D (5 bases). The CDR3 has 13 amino acids. Looked up from germline, CDR1 is KGHSH and CDR2 is LQKENI. V was cut by 2 bases and J by 6 bases, with 10 bases left in between. DNA of the CDR3: TGTGCCAGCTCACCAAGCCAGGGTCCTGAAGCTTTCTTT. This gives the protein CASSPSQGPEAFF. Supplemented by reference TRBV18 and TRBJ1-1, the full variable domain reads NAGVMQNPRHLVRRRGQEARLRCSPMKGHSHVYWYRQLPEEGLKFMVYLQKENIIDESGMPKERFSAEFPKEGPSILRIQQVVRGDSAAYFCASSPSQGPEAFFGQGTRLTVV.

The gene calls are TRBV6-5 and TRBJ1-5; D unresolved. The CDR3 runs 14 residues. The germline V gene encodes CDR1 MNHEY and CDR2 SVGAGI. Trimming pared 4 bases from V and 1 base from J, leaving 8 bases between. The CDR3 protein is CASSSTESNQPQHF. The CDR3 coding sequence is TGTGCCAGCAGTTCCACAGAGAGCAATCAGCCCCAGCATTTT.

This clone was counted a few times. V usage is TRBV5-6 and J usage is TRBJ2-3; D possibly corresponds to TRBD1 (7 bases). V lost 0 bases and J lost 3, with 11 bases in between. Looked up from germline, CDR1 is SGHDT and CDR2 is YYEEEE. The CDR3 runs 15 residues. The chain's CDR3 is CASSLAPGGTDTQYF. In DNA form, the CDR3 reads TGTGCCAGCAGCTTGGCTCCAGGGGGGACAGATACGCAGTATTTT.

This clone was picked up a small number of times. The J gene is TRBJ1-1, the V gene TRBV9, with 10 bases identical to TRBD1. CDR1 and CDR2 from the germline V gene are SGDLS and YYNGEE. V gave up 4 bases and J gave up 6 bases; unmatched junction bases: 6. The CDR3 covers 14 residues. CDR3 coding DNA: TGTGCCAGCAGCCCAAGGGACAGGGGCTCTGAAGCTTTCTTT. This codes for CASSPRDRGSEAFF.

This chain links TRBV7-2 with TRBJ2-2; possibly TRBD1 for D (6 bases). The CDR3 loop spans 16 amino acids. CDR1 is SGHTA and CDR2 is FQGNSA in the germline V gene. V was trimmed by 6 bases and J by 7 bases, leaving 21 bases between them. This chain's CDR3 is CASRTTGTNRGGELFF. CDR3 bases: TGTGCCAGCAGGACTACAGGGACCAATAGGGGCGGGGAGCTGTTTTTT.

Note on this clone: At one of its ends the junction is not consistent with the germline gene, which may arise from a read error. The J gene is TRBJ2-7, the V gene TRBV9, with 7 nucleotides matching TRBD1. Germline V gives CDR1 SGDLS, CDR2 YYNGEE. The CDR3 covers 13 residues. In DNA, the CDR3 is TGTGCCAGCAGCGGTGACCCCGGACAGGAGCGGTACTTC. It translates to CASSGDPGQERYF.

This clone was found a few times. The chain combines TRBV5-1 with TRBJ1-1; D gene unclear. Germline V lookup: CDR1 SGHRS, CDR2 YFSETQ. CDR3 length equals 13 residues. The V gene lost 4 bases and the J gene lost 0 bases, with 7 bases spanning the gap. The CDR3 sequence: CASSDTMNTEAFF. The CDR3 DNA sequence: TGCGCCAGCAGCGACACCATGAACACTGAAGCTTTCTTT.